Listed below are T cell receptor beta chains from one sample, sequenced in a study of CD8 T cells in ankylosing spondylitis. Using its own MiXCR run on the 5' RACE reads, TCRdb lists one record per CDR3 protein. The sample carries 350,000 or so distinct CDR3 sequences, roughly 8% recorded once. Sample: blood, either unsorted or a sorted T cell fraction (not recorded which). The source is a male donor with ankylosing spondylitis. Each CDR3 is given with its conserved first and last residue. The order of the fields is D gene, CDR3 length, clone size, J gene, V gene, CDR3 protein, CDR3 DNA. The D gene is left open where the match is weak. Part of the rows lack a size; the others show once, few, many or a class for expanded clones.

>.|13|many|TRBJ2-7|TRBV3-1
CASSQFGTYEQYF
TGTGCCAGCAGCCAATTCGGAACCTACGAGCAGTACTTC
>.|16|many|TRBJ2-1|TRBV20-1
CSARDSLGALYNEQFF
TGCAGTGCTAGAGATTCCCTCGGGGCCTTGTACAATGAGCAGTTCTTC
>.|14|.|TRBJ1-4|TRBV6-5
CASSYMAGWEKLFF
TGTGCCAGCAGTTACATGGCAGGGTGGGAAAAACTGTTTTTT
>.|13|.|TRBJ2-7|TRBV27
CASRWKPDYEQYF
TGTGCCAGCAGATGGAAGCCGGACTACGAGCAGTACTTC
>TRBD1|14|few|TRBJ2-1|TRBV4-2
CASSQGTGRVEQFF
TGTGCCAGCAGCCAAGGGACAGGGCGAGTTGAGCAGTTCTTC
>TRBD2|13|.|TRBJ2-7|TRBV10-3
CASQRESRGEQYF
TGTGCCAGCCAGCGGGAGAGCCGAGGGGAGCAGTACTTC
>.|14|few|TRBJ2-3|TRBV7-2
CASSYNSPADTQYF
TGTGCCAGCAGCTACAATTCACCCGCAGATACGCAGTATTTT
>TRBD2|14|.|TRBJ2-7|TRBV30
CAWSEGLAGDEQYF
TGTGCCTGGAGTGAAGGACTAGCGGGAGACGAGCAGTACTTC
>TRBD2|17|.|TRBJ2-2|TRBV3-1
CASSQGPGLAGHGELFF
TGTGCCAGCAGCCAAGGCCCGGGACTAGCGGGACACGGGGAGCTGTTTTTT
>.|15|many|TRBJ2-1|TRBV24-1
CATSDPLGGGDEQFF
TGTGCCACCAGTGATCCCCTGGGGGGGGGCGATGAGCAGTTCTTC
>.|14|few|TRBJ2-1|TRBV3-1
CASSGAGAYNEQFF
TGTGCCAGTTCGGGGGCAGGTGCGTACAATGAGCAGTTCTTC
>.|16|few|TRBJ2-3|TRBV11-1
CASSLGAQAPPGTQYF
TGTGCCAGCAGCTTAGGGGCCCAAGCCCCACCGGGTACGCAGTATTTT
>TRBD2|15|.|TRBJ2-3|TRBV20-1
CSAAAPSGSTDTQYF
TGCAGTGCAGCAGCTCCTAGCGGGAGCACAGATACGCAGTATTTT
>TRBD2|16|once|TRBJ2-3|TRBV15
CATSRRAGGRTDTQYF
TGTGCCACCAGCAGACGAGCGGGAGGACGTACAGATACGCAGTATTTT
>TRBD1|16|.|TRBJ2-7|TRBV15
CATSSIEGARSYEQYF
TGTGCCACCAGCAGTATTGAGGGGGCGCGATCCTACGAGCAGTACTTC